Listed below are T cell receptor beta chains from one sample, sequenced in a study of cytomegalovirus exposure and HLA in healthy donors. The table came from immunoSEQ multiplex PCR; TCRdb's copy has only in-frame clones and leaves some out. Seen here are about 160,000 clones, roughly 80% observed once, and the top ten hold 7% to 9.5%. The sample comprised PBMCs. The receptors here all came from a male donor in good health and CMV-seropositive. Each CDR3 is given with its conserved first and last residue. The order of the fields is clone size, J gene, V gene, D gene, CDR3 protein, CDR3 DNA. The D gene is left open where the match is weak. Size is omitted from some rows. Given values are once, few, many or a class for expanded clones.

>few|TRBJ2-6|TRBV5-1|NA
CASSSPGQGPYHSGANVLTF
TGCGCCAGCAGCTCGCCGGGACAAGGGCCCTATCACTCTGGGGCCAACGTCCTGACTTTC
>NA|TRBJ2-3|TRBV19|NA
CASSIETRPMHTQYF
TGTGCCAGTAGTATAGAGACTCGCCCCATGCATACGCAGTATTTT
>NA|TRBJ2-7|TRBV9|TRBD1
CASSPRQGWIGEQYF
TGTGCCAGCAGCCCCCGACAGGGGTGGATTGGTGAGCAGTACTTC
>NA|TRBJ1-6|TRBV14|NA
CASSRRFTGISSYNSPLHF
TGTGCCAGCAGCCGACGCTTCACAGGGATCAGCTCCTATAATTCACCCCTCCACTTT
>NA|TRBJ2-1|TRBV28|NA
CASSLVLTYPVF
TGTGCCAGCAGTTTAGTACTGACATACCCGGTCTTC
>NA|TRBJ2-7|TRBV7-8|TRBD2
CASSSKSGRSSYEQYF
TGTGCCAGCAGCTCCAAAAGCGGGAGGTCCTCCTACGAGCAGTACTTC
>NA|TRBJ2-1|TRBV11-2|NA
CASSQLRTSYNEQFF
TGTGCCAGCAGCCAATTGAGGACAAGCTACAATGAGCAGTTCTTC
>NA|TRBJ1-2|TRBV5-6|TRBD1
CASGRTGLGYTF
TGTGCCAGCGGGCGGACAGGGCTAGGCTACACCTTC
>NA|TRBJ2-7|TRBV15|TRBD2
CATSRDIGLAGASEQYF
TGTGCCACCAGCAGAGATATCGGGCTAGCGGGAGCTAGCGAGCAGTACTTC
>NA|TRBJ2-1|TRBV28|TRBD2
CASSLWSLAGGPGEQFF
TGTGCCAGCAGTTTATGGAGCCTAGCGGGAGGGCCGGGTGAGCAGTTCTTC
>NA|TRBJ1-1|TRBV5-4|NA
CASSAGQNMNTEAFF
TGTGCCAGCAGCGCCGGACAGAACATGAACACTGAAGCTTTCTTT
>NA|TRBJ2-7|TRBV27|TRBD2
CASSLSTSGSYEQYF
TGTGCCAGCAGTTTATCGACTAGCGGGAGTTACGAGCAGTACTTC
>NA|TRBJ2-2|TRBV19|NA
CASSIDLTGELFF
TGTGCCAGTAGTATAGATCTAACCGGGGAGCTGTTTTTT
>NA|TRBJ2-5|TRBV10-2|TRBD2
CASRDVAGAETQYF
TGCGCCAGCAGAGACGTAGCGGGAGCCGAGACCCAGTACTTC
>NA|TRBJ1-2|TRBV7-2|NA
CASRAATQQGYTF
TGTGCCAGCAGGGCAGCAACCCAACAGGGCTACACCTTC
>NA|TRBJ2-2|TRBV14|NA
CASSSLGRGTGELFF
TGTGCCAGCAGCTCATTAGGACGGGGGACCGGGGAGCTGTTTTTT
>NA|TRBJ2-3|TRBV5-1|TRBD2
CASSSLAGGTDTQYF
TGCGCCAGCAGCTCTCTAGCGGGAGGCACAGATACGCAGTATTTT
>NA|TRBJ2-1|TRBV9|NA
CASSSRLRPGQIYNEQFF
TGTGCCAGCAGCTCCCGTCTTCGTCCGGGACAAATATACAATGAGCAGTTCTTC
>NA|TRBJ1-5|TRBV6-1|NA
CASSGEMGGQPQHF
TGTGCCAGCAGTGGGGAGATGGGCGGTCAGCCCCAGCATTTT
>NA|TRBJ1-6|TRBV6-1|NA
CASSEGEGAYNSPLHF
TGTGCCAGCAGTGAAGGAGAAGGGGCCTATAATTCACCCCTCCACTTT
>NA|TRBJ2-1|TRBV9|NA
CASTTQGGRGVSYNEQFF
TGTGCCAGCACCACACAGGGGGGGCGGGGTGTCTCCTACAATGAGCAGTTCTTC
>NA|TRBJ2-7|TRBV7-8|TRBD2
CASSSPGGGHEQYF
TGTGCCAGCAGCTCCCCGGGGGGAGGCCACGAGCAGTACTTC
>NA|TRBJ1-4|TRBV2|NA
CASSPPLNEKLFF
TGTGCCAGCAGTCCCCCCCTAAATGAAAAACTGTTTTTT
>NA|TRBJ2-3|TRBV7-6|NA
CASSPRGTDTDTQYF
TGTGCCAGCAGCCCCCGCGGGACAGACACAGATACGCAGTATTTT
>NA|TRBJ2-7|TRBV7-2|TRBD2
CASSSPGGAYEQYF
TGTGCCAGCAGCTCCCCCGGGGGGGCCTACGAGCAGTACTTC
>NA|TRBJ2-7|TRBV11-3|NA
CASSLGRATGEQYF
TGTGCCAGCAGCCTGGGCAGGGCCACTGGCGAGCAGTACTTC
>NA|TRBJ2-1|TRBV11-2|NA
CASSIVPGMVNEQFF
TGTGCCAGCAGCATTGTACCGGGGATGGTGAATGAGCAGTTCTTC
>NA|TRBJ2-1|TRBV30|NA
CAWLSVLSSYNEQFF
TGTGCCTGGCTTAGCGTACTGAGCTCCTACAATGAGCAGTTCTTC
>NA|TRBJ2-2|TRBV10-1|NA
CASSEETVRGGELFF
TGCGCCAGCAGTGAAGAGACAGTTCGTGGCGGGGAGCTGTTTTTT
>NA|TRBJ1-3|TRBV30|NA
CAWRKGIGGNTIYF
TGTGCCTGGAGAAAGGGGATCGGTGGAAACACCATATATTTT
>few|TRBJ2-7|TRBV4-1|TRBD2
CASSQGLAGYEQYF
TGCGCCAGCAGCCAAGGACTAGCGGGGTACGAGCAGTACTTC
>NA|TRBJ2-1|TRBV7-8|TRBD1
CASSSGQGYKQFF
TGTGCCAGCAGCTCCGGACAGGGTTATAAGCAGTTCTTC
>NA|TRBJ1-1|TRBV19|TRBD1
CASSDREDTEAFF
TGTGCCAGTAGTGACAGGGAAGACACTGAAGCTTTCTTT
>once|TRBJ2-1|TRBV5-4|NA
CASSPDSSYNEQFF
TGTGCCAGCAGCCCTGACAGTTCCTACAATGAGCAGTTCTTC
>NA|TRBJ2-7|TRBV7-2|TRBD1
CASSFSRDRFYEQYF
TGTGCCAGCAGCTTTTCTCGGGACAGGTTCTACGAGCAGTACTTC
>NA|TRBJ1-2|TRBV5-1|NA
CASSSDGGNYGYTF
TGCGCCAGCAGTTCCGACGGGGGGAACTATGGCTACACCTTC
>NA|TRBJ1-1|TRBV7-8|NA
CASSRTGFGAFF
TGTGCCAGCAGTCGCACAGGGTTTGGGGCTTTCTTT
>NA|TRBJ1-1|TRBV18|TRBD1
CASSPLDRAAEAFF
TGTGCCAGCTCACCCCTTGACAGGGCCGCTGAAGCTTTCTTT
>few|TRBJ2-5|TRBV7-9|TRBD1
CASSFDRGWETQYF
TGTGCCAGCAGCTTCGACAGGGGCTGGGAGACCCAGTACTTC
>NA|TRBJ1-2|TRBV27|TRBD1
CAGSSRQGRLGNYGYTF
TGTGCCGGCAGTTCCCGACAGGGAAGGCTCGGGAACTATGGCTACACCTTC
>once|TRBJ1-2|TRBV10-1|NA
CASSAGSSNYGYTF
TGCGCCAGCAGTGCAGGGTCTTCTAACTATGGCTACACCTTC
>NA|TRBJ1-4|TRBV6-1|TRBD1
CASSGGTGAAEKLFF
TGTGCCAGCAGCGGGGGGACAGGGGCGGCTGAAAAACTGTTTTTT
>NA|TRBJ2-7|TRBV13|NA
CASSKPGGSYEQYF
TGTGCCAGCAGCAAGCCCGGCGGCTCCTACGAGCAGTACTTC
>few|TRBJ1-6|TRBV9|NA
CASSVEWENSPLHF
TGTGCCAGCAGCGTAGAATGGGAGAATTCACCCCTCCACTTT
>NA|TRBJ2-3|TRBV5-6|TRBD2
CASSPGSGSTDTQYF
TGTGCCAGCAGCCCCGGGAGCGGGAGTACAGATACGCAGTATTTT
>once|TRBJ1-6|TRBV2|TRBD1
CASSQDRVVGSPLHF
TGTGCCAGCAGCCAGGACAGGGTGGTAGGCTCACCCCTCCACTTT
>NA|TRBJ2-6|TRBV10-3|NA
CAISVGGANGLTF
TGTGCCATCAGTGTAGGAGGGGCCAACGGCCTGACTTTC
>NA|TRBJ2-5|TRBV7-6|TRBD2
CASSLARGWGETQYF
TGTGCCAGCAGCTTAGCGCGGGGGTGGGGAGAGACCCAGTACTTC
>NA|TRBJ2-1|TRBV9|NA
CASSVLPLGGYSYNEQFF
TGTGCCAGCAGCGTTCTCCCCCTTGGCGGCTACTCCTACAATGAGCAGTTCTTC
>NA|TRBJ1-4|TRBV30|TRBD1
CAWSVTGTGREKLFF
TGTGCCTGGAGTGTTACCGGGACAGGGAGGGAAAAACTGTTTTTT
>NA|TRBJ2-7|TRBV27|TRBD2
CASSESLAGGRNEQYF
TGTGCCAGCAGTGAATCACTAGCGGGAGGTCGGAACGAGCAGTACTTC
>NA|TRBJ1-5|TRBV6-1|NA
CASRKSEGGMQPQHF
TGTGCCAGCCGCAAGTCGGAAGGAGGAATGCAGCCCCAGCATTTT
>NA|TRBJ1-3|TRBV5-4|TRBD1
CASSLELQGVSGNTIYF
TGTGCCAGCAGCTTGGAACTGCAGGGGGTCTCTGGAAACACCATATATTTT
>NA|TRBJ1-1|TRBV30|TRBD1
CAWSANLGTVGTEAFF
TGTGCCTGGAGTGCAAACCTCGGGACAGTTGGAACTGAAGCTTTCTTT
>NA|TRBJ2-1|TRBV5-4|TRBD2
CASSPGVAGPYNEQFF
TGTGCCAGCAGCCCTGGGGTAGCGGGACCTTACAATGAGCAGTTCTTC
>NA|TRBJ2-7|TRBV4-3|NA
CASSQETGLKLYEQYF
TGCGCCAGCAGCCAAGAGACAGGCCTAAAACTCTACGAGCAGTACTTC
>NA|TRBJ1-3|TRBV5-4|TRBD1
CASSKGGSGNTIYF
TGTGCCAGCAGCAAAGGGGGCTCCGGAAACACCATATATTTT
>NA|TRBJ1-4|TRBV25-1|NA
CASSLEGAPREKLFF
TGTGCCAGCAGTCTCGAGGGAGCACCAAGAGAAAAACTGTTTTTT
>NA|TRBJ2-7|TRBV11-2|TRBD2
CASSPSGTSGTQQYF
TGTGCCAGCAGCCCCTCCGGGACTAGCGGGACGCAGCAGTACTTC
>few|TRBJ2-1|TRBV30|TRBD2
CAWSPSGRAIYNEQFF
TGTGCCTGGAGCCCTAGCGGGAGGGCCATCTACAATGAGCAGTTCTTC